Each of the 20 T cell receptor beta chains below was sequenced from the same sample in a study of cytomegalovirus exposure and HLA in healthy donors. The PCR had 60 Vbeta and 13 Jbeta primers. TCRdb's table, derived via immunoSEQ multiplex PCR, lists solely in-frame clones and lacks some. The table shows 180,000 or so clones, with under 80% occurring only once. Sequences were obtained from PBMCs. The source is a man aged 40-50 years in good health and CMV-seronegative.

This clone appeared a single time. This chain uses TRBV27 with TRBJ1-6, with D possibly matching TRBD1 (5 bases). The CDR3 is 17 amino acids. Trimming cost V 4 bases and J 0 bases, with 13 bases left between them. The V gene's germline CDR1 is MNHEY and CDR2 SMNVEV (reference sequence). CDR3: CASSSGGRGSYNSPLHF. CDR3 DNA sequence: TGTGCCAGCAGTTCGGGGGGGAGGGGCTCCTATAATTCACCCCTCCACTTT.

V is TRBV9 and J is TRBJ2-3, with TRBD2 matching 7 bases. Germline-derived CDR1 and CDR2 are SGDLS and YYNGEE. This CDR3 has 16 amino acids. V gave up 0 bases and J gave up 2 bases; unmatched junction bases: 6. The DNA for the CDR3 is TGTGCCAGCAGCGTAGCTACCGGGGGGATCACAGATACGCAGTATTTT. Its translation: CASSVATGGITDTQYF.

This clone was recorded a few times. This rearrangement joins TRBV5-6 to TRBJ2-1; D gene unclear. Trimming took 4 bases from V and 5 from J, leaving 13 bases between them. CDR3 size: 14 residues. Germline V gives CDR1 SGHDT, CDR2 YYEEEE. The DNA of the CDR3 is TGTGCCAGCAGCCTCTCATGGAGCGACAATGAGCAGTTCTTC. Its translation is CASSLSWSDNEQFF.

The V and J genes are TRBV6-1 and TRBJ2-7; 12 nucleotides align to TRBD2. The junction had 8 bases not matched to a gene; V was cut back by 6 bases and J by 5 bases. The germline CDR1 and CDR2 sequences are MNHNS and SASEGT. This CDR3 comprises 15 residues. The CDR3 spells CASSPTSGRQDEQYF. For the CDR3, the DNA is TGTGCCAGCAGCCCGACTAGCGGGAGACAGGACGAGCAGTACTTC.

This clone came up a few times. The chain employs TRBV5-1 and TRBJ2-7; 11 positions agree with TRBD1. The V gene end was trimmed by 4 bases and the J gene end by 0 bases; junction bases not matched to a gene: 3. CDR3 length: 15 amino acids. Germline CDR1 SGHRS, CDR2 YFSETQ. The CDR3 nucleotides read TGCGCCAGCAGCCCGGGACAGGGGGGCTCCTACGAGCAGTACTTC. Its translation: CASSPGQGGSYEQYF.

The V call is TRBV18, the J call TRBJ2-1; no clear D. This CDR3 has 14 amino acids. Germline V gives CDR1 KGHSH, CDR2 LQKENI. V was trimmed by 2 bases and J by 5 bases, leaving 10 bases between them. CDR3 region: CASSPKAANNEQFF. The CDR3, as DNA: TGTGCCAGCTCACCAAAGGCAGCGAACAATGAGCAGTTCTTC.

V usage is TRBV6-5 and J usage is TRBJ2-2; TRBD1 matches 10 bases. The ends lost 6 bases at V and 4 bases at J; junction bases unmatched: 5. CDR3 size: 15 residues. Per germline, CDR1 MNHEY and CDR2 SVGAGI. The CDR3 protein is CASSLDRGSTGELFF. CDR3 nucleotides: TGTGCCAGCAGCTTGGACAGGGGGTCCACCGGGGAGCTGTTTTTT.

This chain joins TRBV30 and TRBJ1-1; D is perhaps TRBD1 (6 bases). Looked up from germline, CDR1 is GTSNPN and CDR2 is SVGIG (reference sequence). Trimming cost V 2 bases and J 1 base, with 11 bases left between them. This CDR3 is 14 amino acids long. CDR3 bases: TGTGCCTGGAGTTCCAACAGGGCGAACACTGAAGCTTTCTTT. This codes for CAWSSNRANTEAFF.

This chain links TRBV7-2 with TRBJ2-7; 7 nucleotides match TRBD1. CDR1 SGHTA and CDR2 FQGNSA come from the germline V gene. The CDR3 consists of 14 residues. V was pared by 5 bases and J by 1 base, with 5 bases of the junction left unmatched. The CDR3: CASSTPGQSYEQYF. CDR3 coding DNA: TGTGCCAGCAGCACGCCGGGACAGTCCTACGAGCAGTACTTC.

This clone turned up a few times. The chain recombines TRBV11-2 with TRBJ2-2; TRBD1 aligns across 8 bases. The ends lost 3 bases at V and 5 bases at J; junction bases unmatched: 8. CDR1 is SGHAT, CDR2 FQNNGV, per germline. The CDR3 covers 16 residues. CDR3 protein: CASSFSPGQETGELFF. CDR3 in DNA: TGTGCCAGCAGCTTTTCTCCGGGACAGGAAACCGGGGAGCTGTTTTTT.

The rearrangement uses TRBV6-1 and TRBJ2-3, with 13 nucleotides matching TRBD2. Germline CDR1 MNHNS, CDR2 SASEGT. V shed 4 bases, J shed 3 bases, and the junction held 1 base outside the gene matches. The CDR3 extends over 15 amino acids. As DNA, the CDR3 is TGTGCCAGCAGTGGGGGACTAGCGGGGACAGATACGCAGTATTTT. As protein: CASSGGLAGTDTQYF.

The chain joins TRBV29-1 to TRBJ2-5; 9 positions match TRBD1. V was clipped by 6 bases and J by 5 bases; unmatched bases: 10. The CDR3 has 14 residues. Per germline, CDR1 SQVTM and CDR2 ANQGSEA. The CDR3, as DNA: TGCAGCGTCCAACCACAGGGGGCTGGGGAGACCCAGTACTTC. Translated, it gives CSVQPQGAGETQYF.

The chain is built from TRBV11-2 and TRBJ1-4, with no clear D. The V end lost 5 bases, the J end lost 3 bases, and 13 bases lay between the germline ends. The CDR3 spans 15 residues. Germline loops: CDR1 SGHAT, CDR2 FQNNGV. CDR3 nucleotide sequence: TGTGCCAGCAGCAGTCCGTGGGCGTCTAATGAAAAACTGTTTTTT. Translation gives CASSSPWASNEKLFF.

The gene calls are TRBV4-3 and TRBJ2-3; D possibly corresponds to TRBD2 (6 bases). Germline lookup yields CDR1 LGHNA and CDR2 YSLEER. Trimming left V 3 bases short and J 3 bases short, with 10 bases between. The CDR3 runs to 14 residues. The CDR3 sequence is CASSQEGVTDTQYF. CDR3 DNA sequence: TGCGCCAGCAGCCAGGAGGGAGTGACAGATACGCAGTATTTT.

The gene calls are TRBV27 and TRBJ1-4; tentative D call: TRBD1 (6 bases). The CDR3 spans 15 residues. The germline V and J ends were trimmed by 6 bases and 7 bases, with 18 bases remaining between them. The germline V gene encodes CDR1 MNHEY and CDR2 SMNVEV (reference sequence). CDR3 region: CASSPDWVRGEKLFF. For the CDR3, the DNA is TGTGCCAGCAGCCCGGACTGGGTCAGGGGTGAAAAACTGTTTTTT.

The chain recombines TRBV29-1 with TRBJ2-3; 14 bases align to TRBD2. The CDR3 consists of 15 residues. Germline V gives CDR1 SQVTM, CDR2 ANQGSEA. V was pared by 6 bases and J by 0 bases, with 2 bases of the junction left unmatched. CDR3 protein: CSVRLAGGSTDTQYF. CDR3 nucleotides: TGCAGCGTAAGACTAGCGGGGGGGAGCACAGATACGCAGTATTTT.

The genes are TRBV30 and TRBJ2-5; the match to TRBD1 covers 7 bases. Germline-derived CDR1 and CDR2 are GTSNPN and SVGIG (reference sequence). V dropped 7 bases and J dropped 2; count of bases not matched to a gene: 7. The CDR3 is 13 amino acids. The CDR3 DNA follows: TGTGCCTCCTCAGGGGGATTTCAAGAGACCCAGTACTTC. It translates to CASSGGFQETQYF. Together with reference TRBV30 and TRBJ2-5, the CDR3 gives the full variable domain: SQTIHQWPATLVQPVGSPLSLECTVEGTSNPNLYWYRQAAGRGLQLLFYSVGIGQISSEVPQNLSASRPQDRQFILSSKKLLLSDSGFYLCASSGGFQETQYFGPGTRLLVL.

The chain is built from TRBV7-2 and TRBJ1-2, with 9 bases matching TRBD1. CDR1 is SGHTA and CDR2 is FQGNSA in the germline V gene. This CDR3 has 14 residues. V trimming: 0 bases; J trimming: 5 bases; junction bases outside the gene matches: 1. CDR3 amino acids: CASSLAGTGYGYTF. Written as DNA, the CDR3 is TGTGCCAGCAGCTTAGCAGGGACAGGGTATGGCTACACCTTC.

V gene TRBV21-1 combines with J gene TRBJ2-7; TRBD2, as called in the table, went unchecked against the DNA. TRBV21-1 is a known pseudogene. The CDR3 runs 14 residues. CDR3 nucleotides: TGTGCCAGCACCCGACCGGGGAGCTCCTACGAGCAGTACTTC. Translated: CASTRPGSSYEQYF.

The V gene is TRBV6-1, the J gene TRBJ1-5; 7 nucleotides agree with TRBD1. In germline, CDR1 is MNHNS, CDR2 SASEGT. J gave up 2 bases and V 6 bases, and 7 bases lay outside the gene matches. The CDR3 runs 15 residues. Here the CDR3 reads CASRDPGTGNQPQHF. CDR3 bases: TGTGCCAGCAGGGATCCCGGGACAGGCAATCAGCCCCAGCATTTT.